Shown below are 28 T cell receptor beta chains from a single sample sequenced in a study of blood T cell repertoires in COVID-19 (TCRdb year 2020). The library was produced with the immunoSEQ multiplex PCR assay. Here the immuneACCESS table is served through TCRdb, limited to in-frame sequences with V and J called. Missing clones are a known gap in these copies; in checked studies unresolved V genes cover under half, and the rest lacks a known reason. The table for this sample lists about 490,000 clones; roughly 85% of them were counted only once. The ten largest clonotypes hold 3% to 3.5% of the sample. What was sequenced was peripheral blood. The receptors originated from a human donor in a cohort sampled during active COVID-19.

V usage is TRBV19 and J usage is TRBJ1-4, with D hard to call. The V end was cut by 6 bases, the J end by 8 bases, with 4 bases between. Germline assignment: CDR1 LNHDA and CDR2 SQIVND (reference sequence). The CDR3 covers 10 residues. CDR3 sequence reads: CASRREKLFF. DNA for the CDR3: TGTGCCAGTAGGAGGGAAAAACTGTTTTTT.

J is TRBJ1-1 and V is TRBV29-1, with D maybe TRBD1 (6 bases). This CDR3 has 15 residues. V was trimmed by 2 bases and J by 0 bases, leaving 13 bases between them. Germline V gene sequence: CDR1 SQVTM, CDR2 ANQGSEA. Written as DNA, the CDR3 is TGCAGCGTTGAACAGGGGCAGGGGTTGAACACTGAAGCTTTCTTT. This codes for CSVEQGQGLNTEAFF.

J is TRBJ1-4 and V is TRBV16; 7 bases fit TRBD1. The CDR3 consists of 15 residues. CDR1 KGHSY and CDR2 FQNENV come from the germline V gene. The V segment lost 0 bases and the J segment 3 bases; nucleotides outside the gene matches: 1. This CDR3 is CASSQSGQPNEKLFF. Here the CDR3 DNA reads TGTGCCAGCAGCCAATCGGGACAGCCTAATGAAAAACTGTTTTTT.

The chain uses TRBV5-1 and TRBJ2-7; 9 bases line up with TRBD1. Germline values: CDR1 SGHRS, CDR2 YFSETQ. This CDR3 comprises 14 residues. The V segment lost 4 bases and the J segment 1 base; nucleotides outside the gene matches: 3. The CDR3 coding sequence is TGCGCCAGCAGCGGACAGGGGCGATCCTACGAGCAGTACTTC. Protein sequence: CASSGQGRSYEQYF.

The chain recombines TRBV6-6 with TRBJ1-4, with D perhaps matching TRBD1 (5 bases). V dropped 5 bases and J dropped 7 bases, with 17 bases sitting between them. The CDR3 length is 15 residues. Looked up from germline, CDR1 is MNHNY and CDR2 is SVGAGI (reference sequence). The CDR3 here is CASSATGVGGEKLFF. Written as DNA, the CDR3 is TGTGCCAGCAGTGCGACGGGCGTGGGGGGTGAAAAACTGTTTTTT.

The chain couples TRBV6-7 to TRBJ2-7; 12 bases line up with TRBD1. TRBV6-7 falls under the ORF class, with uncertain function. The CDR3 loop spans 19 amino acids. The J segment lost 3 bases and the V segment lost 5 bases, leaving 17 bases of the junction unmatched. The CDR3 DNA sequence: TGTGCCAGCAGTGAGAACCGGGACAGGGGGCCTAAATGTAACTACGAGCAGTACTTC. Its translation is CASSENRDRGPKCNYEQYF.

V is TRBV14 and J is TRBJ1-1, with D possibly matching TRBD1 (6 bases). Looked up from germline, CDR1 is SGHDN and CDR2 is FVKESK. The V and J ends lost 3 bases and 4 bases respectively, with 9 bases between them. This CDR3 comprises 13 residues. The CDR3 DNA follows: TGTGCCAGCAGCCATACAGGGAGCACTGAAGCTTTCTTT. Translating it yields CASSHTGSTEAFF.

This sequence joins TRBV29-1 and TRBJ2-3, with 7 bases that match TRBD2. With 6 bases clipped from V and 1 base from J, the junction kept 13 bases outside the gene matches. Per the germline V gene, CDR1 is SQVTM and CDR2 is ANQGSEA. The CDR3 runs 16 residues. Written as DNA, the CDR3 is TGCAGCGTCCGAACCGGGACTACGGTTGGCACAGATACGCAGTATTTT. Translating gives CSVRTGTTVGTDTQYF.

The chain couples TRBV7-2 to TRBJ2-1; 9 bases are shared with TRBD1. This CDR3 comprises 14 residues. CDR1 and CDR2 (germline): SGHTA, FQGNSA. V gave up 5 bases and J gave up 9 bases; unmatched junction bases: 8. CDR3: CASSPGQGLGEQFF. Here the CDR3 DNA reads TGTGCCAGCAGCCCGGGACAGGGTTTGGGTGAGCAGTTCTTC.

In its sample, this clone was seen once. This chain connects TRBV3-1 (or the pseudogene TRBV3-2) to TRBJ2-1, with a tentative D call TRBD2 (5 bases). Trimming removed 4 bases at V and 2 bases at J, with 12 bases between. Germline V gene lookup returns CDR1 LGHDT and CDR2 YNNKEL (reference sequence). The CDR3 has 15 amino acids. The CDR3 region is CASSPLRVPYNEQFF. The CDR3 coding sequence is TGTGCCAGCAGCCCCCTGCGGGTACCCTACAATGAGCAGTTCTTC.

The V gene is TRBV13, the J gene TRBJ2-7; 13 positions match TRBD2. Germline trimming cut 8 bases from V and 0 bases from J; bases unmatched to any gene: 13. The CDR3 extends over 18 amino acids. CDR1 and CDR2 (germline): PRHDT, FYEKMQ (reference sequence). CDR3 residues: CASSTGTSGELSSYEQYF. The CDR3 bases are TGTGCCAGCTCCACTGGGACTAGCGGGGAACTGAGCTCCTACGAGCAGTACTTC.

The chain is built from TRBV6-2 or TRBV6-3 and TRBJ2-7, with 9 positions matching TRBD2. This CDR3 contains 15 residues. V lost 6 bases to trimming and J lost 6 bases; unmatched junction nucleotides: 12. CDR1 is MNHEY, CDR2 SVGEGT, per germline. CDR3 nucleotide sequence: TGTGCCAGCAGCCTTTTAGCGGGAGAGGCCGGCGAGCAGTACTTC. This sequence encodes CASSLLAGEAGEQYF.

J is TRBJ1-4 and V is TRBV4-1; D unresolved. The germline CDR1 and CDR2 sequences are MGHRA and YSYEKL. CDR3 size: 17 residues. V gave up 6 bases and J gave up 0 bases, with 17 bases separating them. CDR3 DNA sequence: TGCGCCAGCAGGCATTCAACGGGTGGGTCAACTAATGAAAAACTGTTTTTT. As protein: CASRHSTGGSTNEKLFF.

The rearrangement uses TRBV5-1 and TRBJ2-3; the match to TRBD2 covers 10 bases. The ends lost 2 bases at V and 1 base at J; junction bases unmatched: 4. This CDR3 contains 16 residues. Germline lookup yields CDR1 SGHRS and CDR2 YFSETQ. The chain's CDR3 is CASSLGGTSGTDTQYF. CDR3 nucleotides: TGCGCCAGCAGCTTAGGCGGGACTAGCGGCACAGATACGCAGTATTTT.

The CDR3 nucleotides read TGTGCCACCAGTGATTCGGGGACTGCCGCAGATACGCAGTATTTT. It encodes CATSDSGTAADTQYF. The chain carries TRBV24-1 and TRBJ2-3; tentatively, D is TRBD2 (6 bases). The germline gives CDR1 KGHDR, CDR2 SFDVKD. V was pared by 2 bases and J by 4 bases, with 12 bases between. CDR3 length equals 15 residues.

This clone occurred once. This chain connects TRBV2 to TRBJ1-5, with a possible D match to TRBD1 (5 bases). This CDR3 region has 14 residues. Germline assignment: CDR1 SNHLY and CDR2 FYNNEI. V was pared by 6 bases and J by 0 bases, with 9 bases between. CDR3 sequence reads: CASRTENSNQPQHF. The CDR3 coding sequence is TGTGCCAGCAGGACAGAGAATAGCAATCAGCCCCAGCATTTT.

The chain is built from TRBV7-9 and TRBJ1-1; unclear D gene. The V end was cut by 1 base, the J end by 7 bases, with 10 bases between. The germline V gene encodes CDR1 SEHNR and CDR2 FQNEAQ (reference sequence). There are 13 residues in the CDR3. CDR3 nucleotide sequence: TGTGCCAGCAGCTTAGACGGTCCACTTGAAGCTTTCTTT. Amino acid sequence: CASSLDGPLEAFF.

V and J are TRBV19 and TRBJ1-2; 8 nucleotides match TRBD1. Germline trimming cut 7 bases from V and 8 bases from J; bases unmatched to any gene: 6. The length of the CDR3 is 12 residues. Germline CDR1 reads LNHDA; CDR2 reads SQIVND (reference sequence). The CDR3 DNA reads as TGTGCCAGTATTGACAGGGGTGGAGGCTACACCTTC. It yields the protein CASIDRGGGYTF.

The V and J genes are TRBV12-3 or TRBV12-4 and TRBJ1-2, with D perhaps matching TRBD1 (6 bases). The germline V and J ends were trimmed by 7 bases and 6 bases, with 15 bases remaining between them. The CDR3 has 13 amino acids. The CDR3: CASIHRDRDGYTF. CDR3 bases: TGTGCCAGCATTCACAGGGATAGGGATGGCTACACCTTC.

The V call is TRBV4-1, the J call TRBJ1-1, with unresolved D. V lost 3 bases to trimming and J lost 3 bases, with 14 bases between them. The CDR3 is 15 amino acids. CDR1 and CDR2 from the germline V gene are MGHRA and YSYEKL. This CDR3 reads CASSQGPDRDTEAFF. Written as DNA, the CDR3 is TGCGCCAGCAGCCAGGGTCCCGACCGGGACACTGAAGCTTTCTTT.

The genes are TRBV6-1 and TRBJ2-3; 9 bases map to TRBD1. V gave up 3 bases and J gave up 3 bases; unmatched junction bases: 7. This CDR3 contains 16 residues. Germline V gene data show CDR1 as MNHNS and CDR2 as SASEGT. In nucleotides, the CDR3 is TGTGCCAGCAGTGAGCGGACAGGGGCTCTTACAGATACGCAGTATTTT. Its translation: CASSERTGALTDTQYF.

V usage is TRBV5-4 and J usage is TRBJ2-1; D is possibly TRBD2 (6 bases). In germline, CDR1 is SGHNT, CDR2 YYREEE (reference sequence). This CDR3 has 18 amino acids. V gave up 0 bases and J gave up 2 bases, with 18 bases separating them. The CDR3 sequence: CASSLEFLGGGPYNEQFF. CDR3 bases: TGTGCCAGCAGCTTGGAATTCCTTGGGGGAGGCCCCTACAATGAGCAGTTCTTC. The full variable domain, in which reference TRBV5-4 and TRBJ2-1 provide the parts outside the CDR3, is ETGVTQSPTHLIKTRGQQVTLRCSSQSGHNTVSWYQQALGQGPQFIFQYYREEENGRGNFPPRFSGLQFPNYSSELNVNALELDDSALYLCASSLEFLGGGPYNEQFFGPGTRLTVL.

The chain links TRBV27 to TRBJ2-3; 8 positions agree with TRBD2. The germline gives CDR1 MNHEY, CDR2 SMNVEV (reference sequence). This CDR3 has 14 amino acids. J gave up 3 bases and V 6 bases, and 5 bases lay outside the gene matches. CDR3 region: CASRAGRGTDTQYF. Written as DNA, the CDR3 is TGTGCCAGCAGAGCCGGGAGGGGAACAGATACGCAGTATTTT.

This clone came up a few times. The V and J genes are TRBV28 and TRBJ1-5; tentatively, D is TRBD1 (6 bases). This CDR3 is 15 amino acids long. V was shortened by 6 bases and J by 0 bases, with 12 bases between the two germline ends. Germline V gene data show CDR1 as MDHEN and CDR2 as SYDVKM. The CDR3 DNA sequence: TGTGCCAGCAGCCCGGGACACTTTAGCAATCAGCCCCAGCATTTT. Encoded protein: CASSPGHFSNQPQHF.

V usage is TRBV5-1 and J usage is TRBJ2-1; 9 bases agree with TRBD1. With 4 bases clipped from V and 2 bases from J, the junction kept 4 bases outside the gene matches. Germline CDR1 is SGHRS and CDR2 is YFSETQ. The CDR3 consists of 15 residues. The CDR3 DNA reads as TGCGCCAGCAGCAAGGGACAGGGTACCTACAATGAGCAGTTCTTC. This encodes CASSKGQGTYNEQFF.

The rearrangement uses TRBV5-8 and TRBJ1-1, with D possibly matching TRBD1 (6 bases). There are 14 residues in the CDR3. V was pared by 4 bases and J by 1 base, with 11 bases between. Germline values: CDR1 SGHTS, CDR2 YDEGEE. CDR3 coding DNA: TGTGCCAGCAGCCGGGGACAAACGAACACTGAAGCTTTCTTT. Translating gives CASSRGQTNTEAFF.

CDR3: CASRFSGGSSGELFF. CDR3 DNA: TGTGCCAGCAGATTCTCGGGCGGGAGCTCTGGGGAGCTGTTTTTT. The chain has TRBV6-6 and TRBJ2-2; 7 nucleotides agree with TRBD2. The V gene's germline CDR1 is MNHNY and CDR2 SVGAGI (reference sequence). The CDR3 spans 15 residues. The J segment lost 8 bases and the V segment lost 6 bases, leaving 12 bases of the junction unmatched.

J is TRBJ1-1 and V is TRBV19, with D possibly TRBD1 on 6 matching bases. V was cut by 3 bases and J by 1 base, with 18 bases left in between. Germline CDR1 reads LNHDA; CDR2 reads SQIVND (reference sequence). CDR3 length equals 17 residues. Here the CDR3 DNA reads TGTGCCAGTAGTATGGGGCCCTACGGGGGGCGGAACACTGAAGCTTTCTTT. Translated: CASSMGPYGGRNTEAFF.